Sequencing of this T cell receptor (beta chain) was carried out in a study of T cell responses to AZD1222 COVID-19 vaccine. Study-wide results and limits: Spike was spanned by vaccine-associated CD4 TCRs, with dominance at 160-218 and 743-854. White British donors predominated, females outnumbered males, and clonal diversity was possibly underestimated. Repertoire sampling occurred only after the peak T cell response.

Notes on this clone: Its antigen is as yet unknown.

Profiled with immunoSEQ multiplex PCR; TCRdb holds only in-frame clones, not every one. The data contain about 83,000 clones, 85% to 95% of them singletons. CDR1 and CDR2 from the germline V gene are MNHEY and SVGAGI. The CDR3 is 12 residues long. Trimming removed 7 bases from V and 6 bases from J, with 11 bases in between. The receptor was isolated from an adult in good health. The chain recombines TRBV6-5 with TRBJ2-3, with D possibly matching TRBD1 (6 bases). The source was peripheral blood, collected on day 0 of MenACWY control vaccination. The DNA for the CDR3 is TGTGCCAGCACTAAAAGGGGGGATACGCAGTATTTT. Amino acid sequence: CASTKRGDTQYF.